Described below is a single T cell receptor (beta chain) sequence and its context. TCRdb keeps only in-frame clones here, not all; method: immunoSEQ multiplex PCR. The sample holds around 80,000 clones; 94% are singletons and the top ten take 0.8% to 1%. CDR3 length equals 15 residues. V shed 5 bases and J 3 bases; nucleotides not matched to a gene: 8. The germline gives CDR1 MNHEY, CDR2 SMNVEV (reference sequence). This specimen belongs to a study of T cell changes during pregnancy in multiple sclerosis. This sequence joins TRBV27 and TRBJ2-7; 9 bases line up with TRBD2. This clonotype was obtained from a female donor in good health, enrolled as a control in a pregnancy study. The source material was peripheral blood, sampled in the second trimester of pregnancy. The CDR3 nucleotides are TGTGCCAGCAGTACCGGAATAGCGGGAGTCTACGAGCAGTACTTC. Its protein is CASSTGIAGVYEQYF.